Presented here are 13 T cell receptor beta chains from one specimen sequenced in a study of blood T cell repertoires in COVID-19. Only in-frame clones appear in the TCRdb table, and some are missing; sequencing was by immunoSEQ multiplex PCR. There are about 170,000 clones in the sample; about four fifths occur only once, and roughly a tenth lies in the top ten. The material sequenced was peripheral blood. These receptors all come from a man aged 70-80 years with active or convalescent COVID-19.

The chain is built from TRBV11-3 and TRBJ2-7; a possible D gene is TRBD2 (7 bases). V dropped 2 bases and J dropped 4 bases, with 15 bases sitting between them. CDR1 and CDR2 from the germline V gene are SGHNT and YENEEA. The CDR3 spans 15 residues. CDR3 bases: TGTGCCAGCAGCTTAAGTGGGGGGGCTGGTTACGAGCAGTACTTC. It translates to CASSLSGGAGYEQYF.

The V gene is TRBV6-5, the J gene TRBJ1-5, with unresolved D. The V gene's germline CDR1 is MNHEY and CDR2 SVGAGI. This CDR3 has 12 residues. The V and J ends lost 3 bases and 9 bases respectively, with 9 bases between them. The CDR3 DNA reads TGTGCCAGCAGTTATCAGGAGGGGCCCCAGCATTTT. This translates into CASSYQEGPQHF.

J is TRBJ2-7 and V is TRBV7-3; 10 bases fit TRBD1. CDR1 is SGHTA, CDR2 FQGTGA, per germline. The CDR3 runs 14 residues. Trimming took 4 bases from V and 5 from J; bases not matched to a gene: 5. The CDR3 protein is CASSSGQGRNEQYF. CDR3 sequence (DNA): TGTGCCAGCAGCTCGGGACAGGGGAGAAACGAGCAGTACTTC.

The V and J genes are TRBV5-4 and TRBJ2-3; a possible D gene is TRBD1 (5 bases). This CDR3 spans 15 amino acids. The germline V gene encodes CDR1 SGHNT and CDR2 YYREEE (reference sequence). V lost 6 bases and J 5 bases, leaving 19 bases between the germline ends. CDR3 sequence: CASTPSLQDGDTQYF. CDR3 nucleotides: TGTGCCAGCACCCCTTCCCTACAGGACGGAGATACGCAGTATTTT.

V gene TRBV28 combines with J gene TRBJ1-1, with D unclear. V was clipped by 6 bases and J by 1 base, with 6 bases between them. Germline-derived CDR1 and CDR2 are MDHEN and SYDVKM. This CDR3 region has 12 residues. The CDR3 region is CASRQRNTEAFF. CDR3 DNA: TGTGCCAGCAGACAAAGGAACACTGAAGCTTTCTTT.

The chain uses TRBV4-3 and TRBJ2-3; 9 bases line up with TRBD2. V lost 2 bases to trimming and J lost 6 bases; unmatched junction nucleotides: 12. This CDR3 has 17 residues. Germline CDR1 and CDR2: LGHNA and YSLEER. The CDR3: CASSQRKLAGNRDTQYF. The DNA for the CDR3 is TGCGCCAGCAGCCAACGTAAACTAGCGGGTAACAGGGATACGCAGTATTTT.

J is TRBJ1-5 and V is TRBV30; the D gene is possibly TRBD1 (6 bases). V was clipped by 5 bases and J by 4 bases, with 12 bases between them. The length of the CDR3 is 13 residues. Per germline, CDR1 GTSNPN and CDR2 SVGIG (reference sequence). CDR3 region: CAWGTQGNQPQHF. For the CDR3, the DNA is TGTGCCTGGGGAACACAGGGAAATCAGCCCCAGCATTTT.

The CDR3 spells CASSVDGTSRNTIYF. In DNA form, the CDR3 reads TGTGCCAGCAGCGTAGATGGGACATCACGGAACACCATATATTTT. The rearrangement links TRBV9 to TRBJ1-3; possible D gene TRBD1, 6 bases. The CDR3 has 15 amino acids. V was shortened by 0 bases and J by 7 bases, with 14 bases between the two germline ends. The V gene's germline CDR1 is SGDLS and CDR2 YYNGEE.

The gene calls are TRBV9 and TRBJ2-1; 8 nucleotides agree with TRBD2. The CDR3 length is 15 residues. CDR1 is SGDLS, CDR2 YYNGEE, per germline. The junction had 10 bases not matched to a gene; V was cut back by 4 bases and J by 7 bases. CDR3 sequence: CASSRSGGQGNEQFF. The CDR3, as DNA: TGTGCCAGCAGCCGGAGCGGGGGCCAAGGGAATGAGCAGTTCTTC.

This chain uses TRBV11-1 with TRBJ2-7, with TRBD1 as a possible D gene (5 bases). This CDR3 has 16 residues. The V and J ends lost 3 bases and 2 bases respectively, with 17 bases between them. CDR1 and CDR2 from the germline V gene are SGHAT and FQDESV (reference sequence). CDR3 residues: CASSFLNDRRAYEQYF. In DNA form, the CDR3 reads TGTGCCAGCAGCTTTCTTAATGACAGAAGAGCCTACGAGCAGTACTTC.

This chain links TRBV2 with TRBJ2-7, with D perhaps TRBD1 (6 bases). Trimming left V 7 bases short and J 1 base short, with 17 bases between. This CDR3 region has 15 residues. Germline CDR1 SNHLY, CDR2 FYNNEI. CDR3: CASTGGGTGSYEQYF. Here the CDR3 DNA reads TGTGCCAGCACCGGCGGCGGCACAGGGTCCTACGAGCAGTACTTC.

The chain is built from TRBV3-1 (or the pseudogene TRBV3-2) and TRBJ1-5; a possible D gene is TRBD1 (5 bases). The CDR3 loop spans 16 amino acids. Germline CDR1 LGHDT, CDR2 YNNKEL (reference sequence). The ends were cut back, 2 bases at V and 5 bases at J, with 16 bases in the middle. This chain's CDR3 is CASSQRRTGRDQPQHF. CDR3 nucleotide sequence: TGTGCCAGCAGCCAAAGAAGAACAGGAAGAGATCAGCCCCAGCATTTT.

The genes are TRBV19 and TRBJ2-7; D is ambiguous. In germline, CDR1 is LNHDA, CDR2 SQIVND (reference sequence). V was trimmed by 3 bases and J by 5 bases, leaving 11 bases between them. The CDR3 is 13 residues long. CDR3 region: CASSIWFGDEQYF. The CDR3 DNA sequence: TGTGCCAGTAGTATTTGGTTCGGTGACGAGCAGTACTTC.